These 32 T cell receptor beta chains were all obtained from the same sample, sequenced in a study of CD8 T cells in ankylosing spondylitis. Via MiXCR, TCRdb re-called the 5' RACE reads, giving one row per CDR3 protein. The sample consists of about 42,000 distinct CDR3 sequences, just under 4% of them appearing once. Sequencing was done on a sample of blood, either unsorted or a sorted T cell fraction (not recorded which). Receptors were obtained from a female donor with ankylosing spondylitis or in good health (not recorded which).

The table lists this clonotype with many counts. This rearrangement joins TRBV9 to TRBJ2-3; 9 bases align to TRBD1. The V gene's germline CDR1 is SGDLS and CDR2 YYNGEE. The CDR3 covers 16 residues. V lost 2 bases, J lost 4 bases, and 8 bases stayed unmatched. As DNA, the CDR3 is TGTGCCAGCAGCGTTGATCCGGGACAGGGTTCAGATACGCAGTATTTT. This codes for CASSVDPGQGSDTQYF.

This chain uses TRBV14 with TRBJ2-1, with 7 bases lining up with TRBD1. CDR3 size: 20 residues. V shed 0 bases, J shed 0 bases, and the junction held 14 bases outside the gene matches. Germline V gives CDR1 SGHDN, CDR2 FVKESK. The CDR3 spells CASSQDTRQGVFCSYNEQFF. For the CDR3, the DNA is TGTGCCAGCAGCCAAGATACCAGGCAGGGGGTTTTTTGCTCCTACAATGAGCAGTTCTTC.

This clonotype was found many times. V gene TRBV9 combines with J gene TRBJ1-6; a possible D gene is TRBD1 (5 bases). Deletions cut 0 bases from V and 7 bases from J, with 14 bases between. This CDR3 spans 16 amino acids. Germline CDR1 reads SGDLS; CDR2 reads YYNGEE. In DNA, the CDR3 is TGTGCCAGCAGCGTAGACGGACGACAGATGAATTCACCCCTCCACTTT. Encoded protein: CASSVDGRQMNSPLHF.

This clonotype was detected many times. The CDR3 DNA follows: TGTGCCAGCAGCTTGAAAGAGACCCAGTACTTC. Amino acids: CASSLKETQYF. The chain recombines TRBV9 with TRBJ2-5; D remains unclear. Trimming pared 4 bases from V and 3 bases from J, leaving 4 bases between. Germline lookup yields CDR1 SGDLS and CDR2 YYNGEE. The CDR3 is made up of 11 amino acids.

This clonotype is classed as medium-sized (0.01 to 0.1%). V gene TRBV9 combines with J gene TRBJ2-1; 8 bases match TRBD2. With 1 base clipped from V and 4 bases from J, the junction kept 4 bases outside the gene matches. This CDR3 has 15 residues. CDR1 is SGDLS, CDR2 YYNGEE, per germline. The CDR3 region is CASSVQAGDYNEQFF. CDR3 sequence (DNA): TGTGCCAGCAGCGTACAAGCGGGGGATTACAATGAGCAGTTCTTC.

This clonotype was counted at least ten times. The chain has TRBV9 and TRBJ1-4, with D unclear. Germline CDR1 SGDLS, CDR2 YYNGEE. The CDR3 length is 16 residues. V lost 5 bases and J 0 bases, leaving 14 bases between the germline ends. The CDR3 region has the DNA TGTGCCAGCAGAGTAAGGGCTACGGCAACTAATGAAAAACTGTTTTTT. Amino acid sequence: CASRVRATATNEKLFF. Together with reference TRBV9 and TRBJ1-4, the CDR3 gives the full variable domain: DSGVTQTPKHLITATGQRVTLRCSPRSGDLSVYWYQQSLDQGLQFLIQYYNGEERAKGNILERFSAQQFPDLHSELNLSSLELGDSALYFCASRVRATATNEKLFFGSGTQLSVL.

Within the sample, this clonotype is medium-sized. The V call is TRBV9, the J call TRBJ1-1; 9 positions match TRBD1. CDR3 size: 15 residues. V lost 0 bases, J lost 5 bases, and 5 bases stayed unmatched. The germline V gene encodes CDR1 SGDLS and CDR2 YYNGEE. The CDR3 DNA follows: TGTGCCAGCAGCGTAGGGGGACAGGGATGGACTGAAGCTTTCTTT. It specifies CASSVGGQGWTEAFF.

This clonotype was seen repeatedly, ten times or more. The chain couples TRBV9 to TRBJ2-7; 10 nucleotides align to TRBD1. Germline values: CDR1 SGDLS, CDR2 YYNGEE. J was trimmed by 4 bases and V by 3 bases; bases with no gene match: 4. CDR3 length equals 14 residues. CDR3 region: CASSAGQGLYEQYF. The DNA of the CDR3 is TGTGCCAGCAGCGCGGGACAGGGGTTGTACGAGCAGTACTTC.

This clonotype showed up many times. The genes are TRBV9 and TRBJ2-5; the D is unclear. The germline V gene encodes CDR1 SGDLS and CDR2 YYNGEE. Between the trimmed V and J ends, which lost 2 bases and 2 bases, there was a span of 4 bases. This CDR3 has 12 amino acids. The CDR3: CASSVQQETQYF. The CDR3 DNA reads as TGTGCCAGCAGCGTGCAGCAAGAGACCCAGTACTTC. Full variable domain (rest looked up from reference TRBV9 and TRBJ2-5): DSGVTQTPKHLITATGQRVTLRCSPRSGDLSVYWYQQSLDQGLQFLIQYYNGEERAKGNILERFSAQQFPDLHSELNLSSLELGDSALYFCASSVQQETQYFGPGTRLLVL.

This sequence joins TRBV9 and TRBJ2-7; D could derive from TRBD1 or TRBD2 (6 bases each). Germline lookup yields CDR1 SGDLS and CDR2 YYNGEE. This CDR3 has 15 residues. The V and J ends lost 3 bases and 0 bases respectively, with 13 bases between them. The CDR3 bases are TGTGCCAGCAGCGCCGGGGGCATCAGCTCCTACGAGCAGTACTTC. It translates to CASSAGGISSYEQYF.

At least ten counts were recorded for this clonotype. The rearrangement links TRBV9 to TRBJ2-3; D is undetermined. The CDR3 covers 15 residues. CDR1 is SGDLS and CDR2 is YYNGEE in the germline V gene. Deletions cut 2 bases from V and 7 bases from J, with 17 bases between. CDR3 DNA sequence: TGTGCCAGCAGCGTGGGGTGGTCGGGCTCTCATACGCAGTATTTT. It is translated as CASSVGWSGSHTQYF. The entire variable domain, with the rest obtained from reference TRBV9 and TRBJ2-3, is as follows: DSGVTQTPKHLITATGQRVTLRCSPRSGDLSVYWYQQSLDQGLQFLIQYYNGEERAKGNILERFSAQQFPDLHSELNLSSLELGDSALYFCASSVGWSGSHTQYFGPGTRLTVL.

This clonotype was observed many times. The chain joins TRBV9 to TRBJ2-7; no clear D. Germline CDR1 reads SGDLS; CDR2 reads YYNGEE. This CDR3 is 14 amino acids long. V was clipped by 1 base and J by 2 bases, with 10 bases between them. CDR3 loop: CASSVSRIPYEQYF. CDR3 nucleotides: TGTGCCAGCAGCGTATCCAGGATCCCCTACGAGCAGTACTTC.

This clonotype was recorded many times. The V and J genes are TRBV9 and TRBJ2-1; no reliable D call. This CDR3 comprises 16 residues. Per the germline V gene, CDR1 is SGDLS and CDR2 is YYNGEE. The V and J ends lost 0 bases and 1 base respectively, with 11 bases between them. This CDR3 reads CASSVGAARSYNEQFF. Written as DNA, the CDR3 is TGTGCCAGCAGCGTAGGAGCCGCTCGGTCCTACAATGAGCAGTTCTTC. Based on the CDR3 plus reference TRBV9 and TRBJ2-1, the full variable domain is DSGVTQTPKHLITATGQRVTLRCSPRSGDLSVYWYQQSLDQGLQFLIQYYNGEERAKGNILERFSAQQFPDLHSELNLSSLELGDSALYFCASSVGAARSYNEQFFGPGTRLTVL.

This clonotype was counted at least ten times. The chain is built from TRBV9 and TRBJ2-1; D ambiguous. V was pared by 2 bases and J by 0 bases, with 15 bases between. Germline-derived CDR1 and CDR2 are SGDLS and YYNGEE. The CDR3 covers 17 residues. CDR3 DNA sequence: TGTGCCAGCAGCGTCGTATCAGGTTGGGGCTCCTACAATGAGCAGTTCTTC. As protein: CASSVVSGWGSYNEQFF.

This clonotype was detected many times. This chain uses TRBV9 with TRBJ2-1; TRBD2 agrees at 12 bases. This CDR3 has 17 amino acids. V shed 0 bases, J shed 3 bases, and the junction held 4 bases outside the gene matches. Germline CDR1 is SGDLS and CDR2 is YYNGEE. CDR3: CASSVGTSGALYNEQFF. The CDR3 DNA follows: TGTGCCAGCAGCGTAGGGACTAGCGGGGCCCTCTACAATGAGCAGTTCTTC.

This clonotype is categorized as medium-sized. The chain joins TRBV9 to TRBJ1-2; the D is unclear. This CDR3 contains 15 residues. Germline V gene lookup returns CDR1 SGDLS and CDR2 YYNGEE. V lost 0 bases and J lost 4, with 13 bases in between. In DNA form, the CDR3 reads TGTGCCAGCAGCGTAGAAGTAACAGTGGGCTATGGCTACACCTTC. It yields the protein CASSVEVTVGYGYTF.

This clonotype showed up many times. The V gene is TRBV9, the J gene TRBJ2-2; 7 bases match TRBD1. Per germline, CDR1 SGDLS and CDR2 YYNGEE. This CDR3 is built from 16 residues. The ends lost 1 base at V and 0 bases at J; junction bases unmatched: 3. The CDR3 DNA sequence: TGTGCCAGCAGCGTATTTGGGACAGCGAACACCGGGGAGCTGTTTTTT. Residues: CASSVFGTANTGELFF.

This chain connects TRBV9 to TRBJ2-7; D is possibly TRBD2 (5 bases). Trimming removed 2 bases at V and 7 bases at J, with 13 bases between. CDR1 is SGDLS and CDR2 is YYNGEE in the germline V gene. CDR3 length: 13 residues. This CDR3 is CASSVDSVREQYF. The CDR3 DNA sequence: TGTGCCAGCAGCGTGGATAGCGTACGTGAGCAGTACTTC.

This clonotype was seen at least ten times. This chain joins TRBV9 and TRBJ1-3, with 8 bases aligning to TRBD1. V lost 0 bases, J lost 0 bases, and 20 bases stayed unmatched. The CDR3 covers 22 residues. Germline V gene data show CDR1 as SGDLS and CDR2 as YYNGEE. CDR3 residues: CASSVATLVPGQGGISGNTIYF. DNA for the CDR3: TGTGCCAGCAGCGTAGCTACCCTTGTCCCCGGACAGGGTGGTATCTCTGGAAACACCATATATTTT.

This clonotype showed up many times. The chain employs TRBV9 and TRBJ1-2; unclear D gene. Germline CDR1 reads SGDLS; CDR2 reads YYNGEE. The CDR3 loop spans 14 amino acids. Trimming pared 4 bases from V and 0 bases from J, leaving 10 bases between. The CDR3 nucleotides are TGTGCCAGCAGCCGTCAATCAGCTAACTATGGCTACACCTTC. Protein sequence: CASSRQSANYGYTF.

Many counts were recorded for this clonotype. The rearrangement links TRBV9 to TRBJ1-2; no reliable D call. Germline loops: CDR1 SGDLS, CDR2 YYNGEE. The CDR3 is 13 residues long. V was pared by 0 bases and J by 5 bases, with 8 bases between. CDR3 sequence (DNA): TGTGCCAGCAGCGTAGTGGCGGGGTATGGCTACACCTTC. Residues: CASSVVAGYGYTF.

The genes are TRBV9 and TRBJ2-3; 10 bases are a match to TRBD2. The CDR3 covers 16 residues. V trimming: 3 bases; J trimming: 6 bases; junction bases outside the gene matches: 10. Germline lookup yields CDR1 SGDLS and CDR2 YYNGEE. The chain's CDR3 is CASSEYKRGGADTQYF. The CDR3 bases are TGTGCCAGCAGCGAGTATAAGCGGGGGGGAGCCGATACGCAGTATTTT. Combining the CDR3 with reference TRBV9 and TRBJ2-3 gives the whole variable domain DSGVTQTPKHLITATGQRVTLRCSPRSGDLSVYWYQQSLDQGLQFLIQYYNGEERAKGNILERFSAQQFPDLHSELNLSSLELGDSALYFCASSEYKRGGADTQYFGPGTRLTVL.

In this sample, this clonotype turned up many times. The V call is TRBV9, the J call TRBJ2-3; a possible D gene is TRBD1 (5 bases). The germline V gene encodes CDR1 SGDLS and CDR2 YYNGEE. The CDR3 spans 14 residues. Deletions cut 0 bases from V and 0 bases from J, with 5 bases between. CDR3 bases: TGTGCCAGCAGCGTAGCAGGGAGCACAGATACGCAGTATTTT. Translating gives CASSVAGSTDTQYF. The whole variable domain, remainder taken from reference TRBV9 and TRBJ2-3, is DSGVTQTPKHLITATGQRVTLRCSPRSGDLSVYWYQQSLDQGLQFLIQYYNGEERAKGNILERFSAQQFPDLHSELNLSSLELGDSALYFCASSVAGSTDTQYFGPGTRLTVL.

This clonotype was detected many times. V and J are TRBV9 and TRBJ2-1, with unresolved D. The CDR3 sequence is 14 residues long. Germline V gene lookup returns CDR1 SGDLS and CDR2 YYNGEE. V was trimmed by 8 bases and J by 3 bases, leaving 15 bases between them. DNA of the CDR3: TGTGCCAGTGGTTCCGGCGACGTCTACAATGAGCAGTTCTTC. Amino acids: CASGSGDVYNEQFF. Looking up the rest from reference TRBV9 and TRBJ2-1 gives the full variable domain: DSGVTQTPKHLITATGQRVTLRCSPRSGDLSVYWYQQSLDQGLQFLIQYYNGEERAKGNILERFSAQQFPDLHSELNLSSLELGDSALYFCASGSGDVYNEQFFGPGTRLTVL.

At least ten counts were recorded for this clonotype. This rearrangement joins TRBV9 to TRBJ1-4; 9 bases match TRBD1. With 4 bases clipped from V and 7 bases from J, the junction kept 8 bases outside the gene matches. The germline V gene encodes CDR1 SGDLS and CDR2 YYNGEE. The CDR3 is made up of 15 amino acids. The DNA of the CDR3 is TGTGCCAGCAGCTTCGACCGGGACAGGGCTGAAAAACTGTTTTTT. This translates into CASSFDRDRAEKLFF.

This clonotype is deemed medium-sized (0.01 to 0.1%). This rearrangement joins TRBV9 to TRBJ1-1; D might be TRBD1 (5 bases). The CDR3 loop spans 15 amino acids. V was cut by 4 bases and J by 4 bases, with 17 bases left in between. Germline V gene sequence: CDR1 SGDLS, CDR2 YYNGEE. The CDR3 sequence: CASSPGGARGTEAFF. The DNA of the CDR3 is TGTGCCAGCAGCCCCGGCGGGGCCCGTGGCACTGAAGCTTTCTTT.

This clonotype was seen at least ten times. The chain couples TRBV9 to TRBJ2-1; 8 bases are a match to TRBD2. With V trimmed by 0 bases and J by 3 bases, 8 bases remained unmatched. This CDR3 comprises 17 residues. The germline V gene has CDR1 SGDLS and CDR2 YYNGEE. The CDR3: CASSVGLGTSDYNEQFF. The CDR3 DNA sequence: TGTGCCAGCAGCGTAGGGCTTGGGACTAGTGACTACAATGAGCAGTTCTTC.

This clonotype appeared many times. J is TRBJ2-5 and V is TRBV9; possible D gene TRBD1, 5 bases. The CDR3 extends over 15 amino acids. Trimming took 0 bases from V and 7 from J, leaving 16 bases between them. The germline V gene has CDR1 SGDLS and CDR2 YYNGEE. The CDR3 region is CASSVDGASPGTQYF. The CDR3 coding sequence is TGTGCCAGCAGCGTAGATGGGGCTTCCCCAGGGACCCAGTACTTC. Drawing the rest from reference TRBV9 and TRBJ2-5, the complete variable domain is DSGVTQTPKHLITATGQRVTLRCSPRSGDLSVYWYQQSLDQGLQFLIQYYNGEERAKGNILERFSAQQFPDLHSELNLSSLELGDSALYFCASSVDGASPGTQYFGPGTRLLVL.

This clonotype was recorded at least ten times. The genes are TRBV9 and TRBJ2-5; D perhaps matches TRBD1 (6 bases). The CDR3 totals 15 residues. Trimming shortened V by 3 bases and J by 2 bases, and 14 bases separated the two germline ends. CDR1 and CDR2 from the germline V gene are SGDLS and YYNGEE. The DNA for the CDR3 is TGTGCCAGCAGCGGACAGGACGGCGCACAAGAGACCCAGTACTTC. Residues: CASSGQDGAQETQYF.

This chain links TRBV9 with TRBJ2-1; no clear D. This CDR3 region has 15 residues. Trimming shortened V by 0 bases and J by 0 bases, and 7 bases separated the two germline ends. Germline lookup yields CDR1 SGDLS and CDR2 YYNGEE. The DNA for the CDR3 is TGTGCCAGCAGCGTAGCAGAAAGCTCCTACAATGAGCAGTTCTTC. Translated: CASSVAESSYNEQFF.

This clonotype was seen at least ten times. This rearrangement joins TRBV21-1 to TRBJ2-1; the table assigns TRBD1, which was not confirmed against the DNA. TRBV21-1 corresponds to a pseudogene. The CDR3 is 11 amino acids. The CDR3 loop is CASEDRVYQFF. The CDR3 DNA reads TGTGCCAGCGAGGACAGGGTTTATCAGTTCTTC.

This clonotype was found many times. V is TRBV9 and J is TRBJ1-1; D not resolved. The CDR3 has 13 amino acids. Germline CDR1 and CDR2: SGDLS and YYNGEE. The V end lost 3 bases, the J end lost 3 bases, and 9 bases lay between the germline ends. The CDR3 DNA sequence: TGTGCCAGCAGCGGGAGGTGGGACACTGAAGCTTTCTTT. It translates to CASSGRWDTEAFF.